This T cell receptor (beta chain) came from a study of radiotherapy plus CTLA-4 blockade in lung cancer. Study-level findings and limits: Radiotherapy plus ipilimumab was followed by expansion in blood of tumor-derived TCR clones.

Trimming stripped 3 bases from V and 3 bases from J, with 14 bases between. Germline V gene sequence: CDR1 LNHDA, CDR2 SQIVND (reference sequence). This CDR3 is built from 15 residues. With regard to this clone: Its antigen is undetermined.

Measured with immunoSEQ multiplex PCR; TCRdb has only the in-frame clones, and not every one. Among tens of thousands of clones listed, approximately 76% were seen once. The study gave focal radiation plus ipilimumab CTLA-4 blockade to patients with chemo-refractory metastatic non-small-cell lung cancer. The chain is built from TRBV19 and TRBJ1-1; D gene unclear. Sequences were derived from peripheral blood, sampled from a patient treated with radiotherapy plus ipilimumab. This TCR was recovered from a human donor with non-small cell lung cancer who had stable disease on radiotherapy plus ipilimumab. The CDR3: CASSMFGVRDTEAFF. Written as DNA, the CDR3 is TGTGCCAGTAGTATGTTCGGCGTTCGGGACACTGAAGCTTTCTTT.